A few counts support the clone carrying this T cell receptor beta chain. Its specificity is not known. The data were obtained in a study of early T cells in non-severe SARS-CoV-2 infection. Trimming removed 1 base from V and 3 bases from J, with 10 bases in between. Germline CDR1 and CDR2: DFQATT and SNEGSKA (reference sequence). There are 13 residues in the CDR3. Unique molecular identifiers were affixed to single, distinct cDNA molecules. In TCRdb, the 5' RACE reads were re-called with MiXCR into one record per CDR3 protein. The sample contains about 50,000 distinct CDR3 sequences, 8% to 11% of which appear only once. General observations from the study: VDJdb-based annotation leaned toward anti-spike CD8 responses and missed private and CD4 specificities.

The sequence was obtained from an adult who was a healthcare worker with PCR-confirmed SARS-CoV-2 infection or an uninfected control (not recorded which). Sequenced: whole blood. The chain uses TRBV20-1 and TRBJ2-7, with a tentative D call TRBD1 (5 bases). This CDR3 reads CSARGRGFYEQYF. The CDR3 DNA is TGCAGTGCTAGAGGAAGGGGATTCTACGAGCAGTACTTC.